What follows are 29 T cell receptor beta chains derived from one specimen sequenced in a study of blood T cell repertoires in COVID-19. Clones were sequenced by immunoSEQ multiplex PCR, and TCRdb holds only the in-frame ones, with some missing. The data contain about 70,000 clones, approximately 80% of them singletons. Sequenced input: peripheral blood. Receptors were obtained from an elderly woman with active or convalescent COVID-19.

V gene TRBV11-3 combines with J gene TRBJ2-7, with 9 bases lining up with TRBD1. Per germline, CDR1 SGHNT and CDR2 YENEEA. The CDR3 is made up of 15 amino acids. The ends lost 1 base at V and 2 bases at J; junction bases unmatched: 3. CDR3 sequence: CASSLVGTGTYEQYF. The CDR3, as DNA: TGTGCCAGCAGCTTAGTAGGGACAGGGACCTACGAGCAGTACTTC.

Regarding this clone: Other DNA sequences in this specimen translate into the identical CDR3. The chain recombines TRBV5-1 with TRBJ2-7; 8 bases are a match to TRBD1. Germline trimming cut 7 bases from V and 1 base from J; bases unmatched to any gene: 4. The CDR3 is 13 amino acids. Looked up from germline, CDR1 is SGHRS and CDR2 is YFSETQ. The CDR3 is CASSRQGSYEQYF. CDR3 in DNA: TGCGCCAGCTCTCGACAGGGGTCCTACGAGCAGTACTTC.

The V gene is TRBV4-3, the J gene TRBJ2-1; 11 bases fit TRBD1. CDR3 length: 15 amino acids. V lost 4 bases to trimming and J lost 6 bases; unmatched junction nucleotides: 5. The germline gives CDR1 LGHNA, CDR2 YSLEER. In DNA form, the CDR3 reads TGCGCCAGCAGCCGGGGACAGGGGGACGTCAATGAGCAGTTCTTC. Its translation is CASSRGQGDVNEQFF.

The J gene is TRBJ1-4, the V gene TRBV5-1; D is possibly TRBD1 (6 bases). Germline values: CDR1 SGHRS, CDR2 YFSETQ. This CDR3 region has 15 residues. With 5 bases removed from V and 5 bases from J, the gap between germline ends came to 16 bases. The CDR3 here is CASRREGGQNEKLFF. The CDR3 DNA reads TGCGCCAGCAGGAGGGAAGGAGGACAGAATGAAAAACTGTTTTTT.

CDR3 in amino acids: CASSPSVYGYTF. In nucleotides, the CDR3 is TGTGCCAGCAGCCCTTCCGTCTATGGCTACACCTTC. The chain combines TRBV21-1 with TRBJ1-2. TRBV21-1 is a pseudogene locus. This CDR3 spans 12 amino acids.

The chain employs TRBV18 and TRBJ2-5; a possible D gene is TRBD2 (6 bases). CDR3 length: 13 amino acids. Germline loops: CDR1 KGHSH, CDR2 LQKENI. Trimming removed 5 bases from V and 5 bases from J, with 12 bases in between. In DNA form, the CDR3 reads TGTGCCAGCTCAAGCGTCCGGGGGGAGACCCAGTACTTC. Translated, it gives CASSSVRGETQYF.

The chain combines TRBV2 with TRBJ1-2; 8 positions match TRBD1. Germline assignment: CDR1 SNHLY and CDR2 FYNNEI. The CDR3 is 13 amino acids. With 5 bases clipped from V and 7 bases from J, the junction kept 6 bases outside the gene matches. CDR3 sequence reads: CASSQQGVAGYTF. CDR3 bases: TGTGCCAGCAGTCAACAGGGGGTGGCTGGCTACACCTTC.

This clone appeared a few times. The chain recombines TRBV5-4 with TRBJ1-1; D not certain. There are 14 residues in the CDR3. The germline V and J ends were trimmed by 2 bases and 0 bases, with 8 bases remaining between them. The germline gives CDR1 SGHNT, CDR2 YYREEE (reference sequence). CDR3 bases: TGTGCCAGCAGCTTTCGGGGTTTGAACACTGAAGCTTTCTTT. Its translation: CASSFRGLNTEAFF.

This clone was seen once. This sequence joins TRBV6-2 or TRBV6-3 and TRBJ2-2; D is unresolved. Per the germline V gene, CDR1 is MNHEY and CDR2 is SVGEGT. Trimming cost V 6 bases and J 3 bases, with 8 bases left between them. The CDR3 sequence is 13 residues long. The DNA of the CDR3 is TGTGCCAGCAGCCCTCAGTACACCGGGGAGCTGTTTTTT. Its translation: CASSPQYTGELFF.

The chain uses TRBV6-6 and TRBJ1-1, with TRBD1 matching over 7 bases. There are 14 residues in the CDR3. Germline V gene sequence: CDR1 MNHNY, CDR2 SVGAGI (reference sequence). V lost 6 bases and J lost 10; bases outside the gene matches: 14. CDR3 sequence: CASRLQGTARGAFF. The CDR3 nucleotides read TGTGCCAGCAGACTACAGGGGACCGCCAGAGGAGCTTTCTTT.

This clone was seen more than once but under ten times. The chain joins TRBV4-1 to TRBJ2-1, with 7 bases that match TRBD2. The length of the CDR3 is 17 residues. The germline V gene has CDR1 MGHRA and CDR2 YSYEKL. Trimming removed 4 bases from V and 0 bases from J; junction bases left unmatched: 9. CDR3 nucleotides: TGCGCCAGCAGCCGAGAAACTAGCGCCAGCTCCTACAATGAGCAGTTCTTC. Amino acids: CASSRETSASSYNEQFF.

The chain joins TRBV19 to TRBJ2-7, with D unresolved. This CDR3 region has 15 residues. Germline loops: CDR1 LNHDA, CDR2 SQIVND (reference sequence). V was pared by 3 bases and J by 2 bases, with 14 bases between. The CDR3 bases are TGTGCCAGTAGTATTGAAGGCAGGTCCCCCTACGAGCAGTACTTC. It translates to CASSIEGRSPYEQYF.

CDR3 sequence reads: CAIRRTSGPSTDTQYF. CDR3 coding DNA: TGTGCCATCAGGAGGACTAGCGGACCCAGCACAGATACGCAGTATTTT. The chain is built from TRBV10-3 and TRBJ2-3; 10 positions match TRBD2. Trimming at V came to 6 bases and at J to 0 bases, leaving 6 bases not matched to a gene. Per the germline V gene, CDR1 is ENHRY and CDR2 is SYGVKD. The CDR3 loop spans 16 amino acids.

The V and J genes are TRBV3-1 (or the pseudogene TRBV3-2) and TRBJ2-2; 14 positions agree with TRBD2. The CDR3 is made up of 17 amino acids. V was pared by 3 bases and J by 4 bases, with 4 bases of the junction left unmatched. Germline CDR1 reads LGHDT; CDR2 reads YNNKEL (reference sequence). CDR3 sequence (DNA): TGTGCCAGCAGCCACGTGACTAGCGGGGGGGCCACCGGGGAGCTGTTTTTT. Protein sequence: CASSHVTSGGATGELFF.

This chain joins TRBV3-1 (or the pseudogene TRBV3-2) and TRBJ2-3, with 12 bases identical to TRBD2. J gave up 0 bases and V 1 base, and 2 bases lay outside the gene matches. Germline CDR1 LGHDT, CDR2 YNNKEL (reference sequence). CDR3 length: 17 amino acids. CDR3 sequence (DNA): TGTGCCAGCAGCCAAGGGACTAGCGGGGTGAGCACAGATACGCAGTATTTT. Amino acids: CASSQGTSGVSTDTQYF.

As concerns this clone: The sample has other DNA sequences that encode this CDR3 too. V usage is TRBV28 and J usage is TRBJ1-2; D is undetermined. Germline V gene lookup returns CDR1 MDHEN and CDR2 SYDVKM. The CDR3 is 11 residues long. V gave up 5 bases and J gave up 5 bases, with 6 bases separating them. Here the CDR3 reads CASSVNYGYTF. Written as DNA, the CDR3 is TGTGCCAGCAGTGTCAATTATGGCTACACCTTC.

The rearrangement links TRBV5-1 to TRBJ2-1, with TRBD2 matching 8 bases. The V and J ends lost 4 bases and 6 bases, in that order; junction bases with no gene match: 9. CDR3 length: 15 residues. Germline V CDR1 and CDR2: SGHRS, YFSETQ. The CDR3 is CASSLDGLAGNEQFF. CDR3 DNA sequence: TGCGCCAGCAGCCTTGATGGACTAGCCGGCAATGAGCAGTTCTTC.

This chain connects TRBV4-3 to TRBJ1-2; 7 nucleotides align to TRBD1. This CDR3 has 14 residues. Germline loops: CDR1 LGHNA, CDR2 YSLEER. The J segment lost 7 bases and the V segment lost 4 bases, leaving 9 bases of the junction unmatched. In DNA form, the CDR3 reads TGCGCCAGCAGCCGTAATTCAGGGGGTGGTGGCTACACCTTC. This codes for CASSRNSGGGGYTF.

This clone occurred a few times. V usage is TRBV30 and J usage is TRBJ1-5; 7 positions agree with TRBD1. The ends lost 8 bases at V and 4 bases at J; junction bases unmatched: 11. This CDR3 comprises 14 residues. Looked up from germline, CDR1 is GTSNPN and CDR2 is SVGIG (reference sequence). The CDR3 spells CARNQGGQNQPQHF. The CDR3 region has the DNA TGTGCCCGAAACCAGGGGGGTCAGAATCAGCCCCAGCATTTT.

The chain joins TRBV5-6 to TRBJ2-1; D is uncertain. Germline CDR1 reads SGHDT; CDR2 reads YYEEEE. V was trimmed by 4 bases and J by 8 bases, leaving 7 bases between them. CDR3 length: 11 residues. The CDR3 sequence: CASSRLDEQFF. In nucleotides, the CDR3 is TGTGCCAGCAGCCGTCTAGATGAGCAGTTCTTC. The full variable domain, its missing parts supplied by reference TRBV5-6 and TRBJ2-1, is DAGVTQSPTHLIKTRGQQVTLRCSPKSGHDTVSWYQQALGQGPQFIFQYYEEEERQRGNFPDRFSGHQFPNYSSELNVNALLLGDSALYLCASSRLDEQFFGPGTRLTVL.

Points on this clone: This likely comes from a read error, as the CDR3 has no conserved phenylalanine or tryptophan at its end. The limits of the CDR3 on the DNA are not certain, so only TCRdb's listed CDR3 is given. The CDR3 protein is CASSLAGTSYGEGL. V usage is TRBV5-4 and J usage is TRBJ2-7; the table's D call TRBD2 went unverified against the DNA. Counting both end residues, the CDR3 totals 14 amino acids. Germline V CDR1 and CDR2: SGHNT, YYREEE (reference sequence).

The chain has TRBV29-1 and TRBJ1-1; the D gene is possibly TRBD1 (6 bases). V was cut by 7 bases and J by 2 bases, with 17 bases left in between. This CDR3 has 14 amino acids. Germline V gives CDR1 SQVTM, CDR2 ANQGSEA. The CDR3 region is CSAMRGAKNTEAFF. CDR3 nucleotide sequence: TGCAGCGCCATGCGGGGGGCGAAAAACACTGAAGCTTTCTTT.

V gene TRBV4-2 combines with J gene TRBJ2-3; tentative D call: TRBD2 (6 bases). The ends were cut back, 4 bases at V and 0 bases at J, with 17 bases in the middle. Looked up from germline, CDR1 is LGHNA and CDR2 is YNFKEQ. This CDR3 comprises 17 residues. The CDR3 region has the DNA TGTGCCAGCAGCCCATCCTTTCCCGGGACTAGCACAGATACGCAGTATTTT. Protein sequence: CASSPSFPGTSTDTQYF.

The chain has TRBV27 and TRBJ1-1; D is uncertain. The V gene lost 4 bases and the J gene lost 6 bases, with 12 bases spanning the gap. CDR1 is MNHEY, CDR2 SMNVEV, per germline (reference sequence). This CDR3 is 13 amino acids long. CDR3 protein: CASSWAGSPEAFF. The DNA of the CDR3 is TGTGCCAGCAGTTGGGCGGGGAGCCCTGAAGCTTTCTTT.

CDR3 nucleotides: TGTGCCAGCAGCCGTTTGGGGGGTATGGGGGAAAAACTGTTTTTT. Encoded protein: CASSRLGGMGEKLFF. The V gene is TRBV14, the J gene TRBJ1-4, with D perhaps TRBD1 (5 bases). CDR1 is SGHDN, CDR2 FVKESK, per germline. The CDR3 contains 15 residues. Trimming removed 4 bases from V and 8 bases from J, with 17 bases in between. Complete variable domain (other parts from reference TRBV14 and TRBJ1-4): EAGVTQFPSHSVIEKGQTVTLRCDPISGHDNLYWYRRVMGKEIKFLLHFVKESKQDESGMPNNRFLAERTGGTYSTLKVQPAELEDSGVYFCASSRLGGMGEKLFFGSGTQLSVL.

The gene calls are TRBV27 and TRBJ1-5; possible D gene TRBD1, 6 bases. CDR3 length equals 14 residues. Germline CDR1 and CDR2: MNHEY and SMNVEV (reference sequence). V was clipped by 3 bases and J by 3 bases, with 9 bases between them. CDR3 loop: CASSFHRDNQPQHF. The CDR3 nucleotides read TGTGCCAGCAGTTTCCACAGGGACAATCAGCCCCAGCATTTT.

This clone was seen once. The chain uses TRBV14 and TRBJ2-1; 10 bases match TRBD2. The CDR3 loop spans 18 amino acids. Per germline, CDR1 SGHDN and CDR2 FVKESK. V dropped 4 bases and J dropped 2; count of bases not matched to a gene: 11. For the CDR3, the DNA is TGTGCCAGCAGCCGTCCCCCCTTAGCGGGAGGCCCCTACAATGAGCAGTTCTTC. It is translated as CASSRPPLAGGPYNEQFF.

The chain links TRBV4-2 to TRBJ2-7; 7 bases agree with TRBD2. Germline CDR1 and CDR2: LGHNA and YNFKEQ. The CDR3 is made up of 15 amino acids. V trimming: 0 bases; J trimming: 1 base; junction bases outside the gene matches: 3. CDR3 DNA sequence: TGTGCCAGCAGCCAAGACTCGCGGGGGTCCTACGAGCAGTACTTC. Translation gives CASSQDSRGSYEQYF.

The V and J genes are TRBV6-2 or TRBV6-3 and TRBJ2-4, with TRBD1 as a possible D gene (7 bases). CDR1 is MNHEY and CDR2 is SVGEGT in the germline V gene. V shed 4 bases and J shed 1 base, with 26 bases lying between them. The length of the CDR3 is 20 residues. In nucleotides, the CDR3 is TGTGCCAGCAGTTCGGCGGGACAGAATAAGAGTACCGGCGCCAAAAACATTCAGTACTTC. Protein: CASSSAGQNKSTGAKNIQYF.